This T cell receptor beta chain is from a study of T cells after posttransplantation cyclophosphamide. General study points: Donor CD8+ memory clones often dominated recipient blood repertoires at later times. TRB overlap between skin or GI tissue T cells and blood was limited. TRB clonality was highly associated with recipient CMV seropositivity and reactivation.

The CDR3 has 15 residues. Germline CDR1 reads MNHNS; CDR2 reads SASEGT. V gave up 6 bases and J gave up 0 bases, with 9 bases separating them. TCRdb's copy holds only in-frame clones and misses some; the assay was immunoSEQ multiplex PCR. The sample includes about 22,000 clones, 80% to 90% of them seen just once. A marrow graft followed busulfan-fludarabine conditioning, with cyclophosphamide on days +3 and +4. This clone has a single count. Its specificity is not known. Sequencing was performed on PBMCs, taken after allogeneic stem cell transplant with posttransplant cyclophosphamide. The V and J genes are TRBV6-1 and TRBJ1-6, with D perhaps TRBD1 (5 bases). The clonotype originates from a female patient between 25 and 45 years old who received an allogeneic stem cell transplant from an unrelated donor, was CMV-positive, and had no GVHD. Some T cells here may be from the graft donor. Written as DNA, the CDR3 is TGTGCCAGCAGGGACATAGCCTCCTATAATTCACCCCTCCACTTT. Protein product: CASRDIASYNSPLHF.